This TCR beta chain was documented in a study of T-cell memory formation after mild COVID-19. The V gene lost 0 bases and the J gene lost 7 bases, with 4 bases spanning the gap. The germline V gene has CDR1 SGDLS and CDR2 YYNGEE. This CDR3 is built from 12 residues. This clonotype was observed a handful of times. The antigen remains unidentified. Study conclusions and caveats: Pre-infection memory carried some responding clones, suggesting that cross-reactive memory joined. CD4+ bias marked clones expanding day 15 to 37, unlike balanced contracting clones. Clones that contracted clustered mainly in CM and EM if CD4+ and in EMRA if CD8+.

TCRdb itself ran the 5' RACE reads through MiXCR, one entry per CDR3 protein. The repertoire holds around 250,000 distinct CDR3 sequences, with 15% to 20% as singletons. Sequencing was carried out using PBMCs or a T cell subset sorted from them (not recorded which). The chain uses TRBV9 and TRBJ2-2; unclear D gene. The clonotype comes from a man aged 18-30 years who had mild COVID-19 (a few samples of this study predate the infection). Cell type and time point are not known. Here the CDR3 DNA reads TGTGCCAGCAGCGTAGTTGACGGGGAGCTGTTTTTT. This gives the protein CASSVVDGELFF.